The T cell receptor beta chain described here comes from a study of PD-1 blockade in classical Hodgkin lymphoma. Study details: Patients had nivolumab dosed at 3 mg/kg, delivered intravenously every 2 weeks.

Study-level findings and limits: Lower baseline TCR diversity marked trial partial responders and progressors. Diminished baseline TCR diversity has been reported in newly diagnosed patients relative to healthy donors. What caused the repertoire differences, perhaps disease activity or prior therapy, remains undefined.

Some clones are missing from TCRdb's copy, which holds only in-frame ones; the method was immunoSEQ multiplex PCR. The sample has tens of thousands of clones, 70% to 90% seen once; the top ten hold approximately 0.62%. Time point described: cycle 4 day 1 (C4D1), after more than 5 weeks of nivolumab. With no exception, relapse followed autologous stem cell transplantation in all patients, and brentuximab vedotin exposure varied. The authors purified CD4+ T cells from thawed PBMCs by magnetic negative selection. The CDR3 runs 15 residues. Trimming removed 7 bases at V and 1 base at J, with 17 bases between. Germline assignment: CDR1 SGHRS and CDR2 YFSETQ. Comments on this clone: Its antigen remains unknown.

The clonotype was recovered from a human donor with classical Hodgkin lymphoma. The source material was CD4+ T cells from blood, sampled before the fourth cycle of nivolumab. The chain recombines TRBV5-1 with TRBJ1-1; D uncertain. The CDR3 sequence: CASSLFVVGNTEAFF. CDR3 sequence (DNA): TGCGCCAGCTCCCTTTTTGTTGTAGGGAACACTGAAGCTTTCTTT.